Below, 3 T cell receptor beta chains from the same sample are listed, as sequenced in a study of blood T cells in healthy people across ages (dated by TCRdb to the mid-2010s). Library preparation used 5' RACE. Instrument used: Illumina HiSeq 2500. A second PCR of roughly 7 to 12 cycles was run with a J-beta primer mix and a sample-barcoded 5' primer. TCRdb took the public reads, trimmed them with fastp at Q25, ran MiXCR for clone calling and kept in-frame beta chains. Here each entry gathers all rows of one CDR3 protein and keeps the most common genes and DNA. In this sample the table shows around 1,500,000 distinct CDR3 sequences, 28% of which occur a single time. The top ten clones comprise roughly 8.2% of the sample. The sequenced sample consisted of blood. These receptors were collected from a young woman in good health.

This clonotype was detected a few times. This chain joins TRBV3-1 and TRBJ1-5; no clear D. The V end lost 2 bases, the J end lost 9 bases, and 11 bases lay between the germline ends. CDR3 length: 13 amino acids. Germline CDR1 and CDR2: LGHDT and YNNKEL (reference sequence). DNA for the CDR3: TGTGCCAGCAGCCAAAAGGGCGACGGGCCCCAGCATTTT. It is translated as CASSQKGDGPQHF.

This clonotype was observed a few times. The chain carries TRBV5-6 and TRBJ1-2, with D maybe TRBD1 (6 bases). V lost 5 bases to trimming and J lost 4 bases, with 18 bases between them. CDR1 is SGHDT, CDR2 YYEEEE, per germline. The CDR3 sequence is 15 residues long. The CDR3 is CASRFAAGEGYGYTF. The CDR3 DNA reads TGTGCCAGCAGGTTTGCGGCAGGGGAAGGCTATGGCTACACCTTC.

The chain uses TRBV6-5 and TRBJ2-5; 7 nucleotides agree with TRBD2. The DNA end lines up better with TRBJ2-7; the J call may be wrong. The CDR3 totals 13 residues. From germline, CDR1 is MNHEY and CDR2 SVGAGI. The CDR3 loop is CATARGAGREQYF. CDR3 nucleotide sequence: TGTGCCACGGCCCGGGGAGCGGGACGCGAGCAGTACTTC.